The 11 T cell receptor beta chains given below trace back to one sample, sequenced in a study of T-cell memory formation after mild COVID-19. TCRdb analysed the 5' RACE reads with MiXCR anew, one entry per CDR3 protein. The sample has roughly 110,000 distinct CDR3 sequences, over 20% seen once. Sequenced: PBMCs or a T cell subset sorted from them (not recorded which). Receptor source: a man younger than 35 who had mild COVID-19 (a few samples of this study predate the infection). Cell type and time point are not known.

CDR3 amino acids: CASSSGDIQYF. The CDR3 DNA is TGTGCCAGCAGCTCCGGAGACATTCAGTACTTC. The chain carries TRBV11-2 and TRBJ2-4; D gene uncertain. Trimming took off 4 bases at V and 8 bases at J, with 6 bases between the two ends. This CDR3 spans 11 amino acids. Germline values: CDR1 SGHAT, CDR2 FQNNGV.

The chain recombines TRBV6-2 or TRBV6-3 with TRBJ1-1, with D uncertain. The CDR3 totals 13 residues. V lost 2 bases, J lost 10 bases, and 14 bases lay in between. Germline V gene sequence: CDR1 MNHEY, CDR2 SVGEGT. The CDR3 is CASSYVRPGLAFF. In DNA, the CDR3 is TGTGCCAGCAGTTACGTCAGACCGGGGTTAGCTTTCTTT.

The V gene is TRBV19, the J gene TRBJ2-7; 11 nucleotides line up with TRBD2. From germline, CDR1 is LNHDA and CDR2 SQIVND (reference sequence). With V trimmed by 6 bases and J by 1 base, 5 bases remained unmatched. CDR3 length: 15 amino acids. The CDR3 DNA reads TGTGCCAGTAGCCCTAGCGGGGGGATGTCCTACGAGCAGTACTTC. Amino acids: CASSPSGGMSYEQYF.

The chain combines TRBV7-2 with TRBJ1-2; possibly TRBD1 for D (5 bases). Germline V gene data show CDR1 as SGHTA and CDR2 as FQGNSA. The length of the CDR3 is 15 residues. The V and J ends lost 1 base and 6 bases respectively, with 15 bases between them. CDR3 protein: CASSLGGLAGHGYTF. In DNA form, the CDR3 reads TGTGCCAGCAGCTTAGGAGGCCTGGCAGGGCATGGCTACACCTTC. Combining the CDR3 with reference TRBV7-2 and TRBJ1-2 gives the whole variable domain GAGVSQSPSNKVTEKGKDVELRCDPISGHTALYWYRQSLGQGLEFLIYFQGNSAPDKSGLPSDRFSAERTGGSVSTLTIQRTQQEDSAVYLCASSLGGLAGHGYTFGSGTRLTVV.

The chain couples TRBV7-8 to TRBJ1-1; D is ambiguous. CDR1 is SGHVS, CDR2 FQNEAQ, per germline. The germline V and J ends were trimmed by 1 base and 3 bases, with 6 bases remaining between them. CDR3 length: 13 amino acids. For the CDR3, the DNA is TGTGCCAGCAGCTTAGGTAGTCACACTGAAGCTTTCTTT. Translation gives CASSLGSHTEAFF.

This chain links TRBV4-3 with TRBJ1-2, with D hard to call. Germline assignment: CDR1 LGHNA and CDR2 YSLEER. Trimming shortened V by 4 bases and J by 7 bases, and 19 bases separated the two germline ends. This CDR3 contains 15 residues. The CDR3 coding sequence is TGCGCCAGCAGCCGCACGGCCCTCCCCACGGCTGGCTACACCTTC. It codes for CASSRTALPTAGYTF.

A few counts support this clonotype. The gene calls are TRBV5-1 and TRBJ2-3; 8 bases map to TRBD1. Looked up from germline, CDR1 is SGHRS and CDR2 is YFSETQ. The CDR3 runs 17 residues. The V and J ends lost 0 bases and 3 bases, in that order; junction bases with no gene match: 9. The chain's CDR3 is CASSLGTGGEETDTQYF. The CDR3 DNA follows: TGCGCCAGCAGCTTGGGTACAGGGGGTGAGGAGACAGATACGCAGTATTTT.

V and J are TRBV4-1 and TRBJ1-1; TRBD1 aligns across 7 bases. Germline trimming cut 0 bases from V and 1 base from J; bases unmatched to any gene: 8. CDR3 length: 17 residues. The germline V gene has CDR1 MGHRA and CDR2 YSYEKL. The CDR3 bases are TGCGCCAGCAGCCAAGATCGAGCCAGGGGGACGAACACTGAAGCTTTCTTT. Its translation is CASSQDRARGTNTEAFF.

The chain couples TRBV30 to TRBJ1-1; D unclear. Per the germline V gene, CDR1 is GTSNPN and CDR2 is SVGIG (reference sequence). The CDR3 contains 12 residues. V was clipped by 5 bases and J by 1 base, with 8 bases between them. The CDR3 DNA reads TGTGCCTGGGGGTGGGGGAACACTGAAGCTTTCTTT. Encoded protein: CAWGWGNTEAFF.

J is TRBJ2-1 and V is TRBV5-5; TRBD2 matches at 7 bases. The V segment lost 3 bases and the J segment 10 bases; nucleotides outside the gene matches: 1. The CDR3 consists of 11 residues. Germline-derived CDR1 and CDR2 are SGHKS and YYEKEE (reference sequence). CDR3 residues: CASSWGGEQFF. CDR3 sequence (DNA): TGTGCCAGCAGCTGGGGGGGAGAGCAGTTCTTC.

The chain recombines TRBV7-8 with TRBJ1-5, with 8 nucleotides matching TRBD1. The CDR3 runs 18 residues. From germline, CDR1 is SGHVS and CDR2 FQNEAQ. The V segment lost 1 base and the J segment 1 base; nucleotides outside the gene matches: 9. Written as DNA, the CDR3 is TGTGCCAGCAGCTTAGGCCCAACAGGGGGTATCAGCAATCAGCCCCAGCATTTT. Residues: CASSLGPTGGISNQPQHF.